This paragraph covers one T cell receptor (beta chain) sequence. Its antigen is as yet unknown. This sample stems from a study of cytomegalovirus exposure and HLA in healthy donors. Study-level background: Among approximately 390 genotyped donors, approximately 80% fell in the Caucasian-associated ancestry cluster. Overall study results and limits: In vitro checks showed that a few CMV-associated chains really do target CMV antigens. According to reports, the classifier identified cytomegalovirus status with high specificity and sensitivity. Later analysis identified a missense DCLRE1C variant that was linked to TCR beta V- and J-gene trimming.

13 Jbeta primers and 60 Vbeta primers were used for the PCR. Measured with immunoSEQ multiplex PCR; TCRdb has only the in-frame clones, and not every one. Of 140,000 to 150,000 clones in the sample, roughly four fifths were seen once. Sequenced input: PBMCs. The sequence was collected from a male donor in good health and CMV-seronegative.

CDR3 bases: TGTGCCAGCAGCTTCGCGGGAGGGGGGCAAGAGACCCAGTACTTC. Translating it yields CASSFAGGGQETQYF. The chain links TRBV7-6 to TRBJ2-5; 9 bases agree with TRBD2. Germline V gene data show CDR1 as SGHVS and CDR2 as FNYEAQ. V gave up 3 bases and J gave up 2 bases; unmatched junction bases: 4. The CDR3 runs 15 residues.